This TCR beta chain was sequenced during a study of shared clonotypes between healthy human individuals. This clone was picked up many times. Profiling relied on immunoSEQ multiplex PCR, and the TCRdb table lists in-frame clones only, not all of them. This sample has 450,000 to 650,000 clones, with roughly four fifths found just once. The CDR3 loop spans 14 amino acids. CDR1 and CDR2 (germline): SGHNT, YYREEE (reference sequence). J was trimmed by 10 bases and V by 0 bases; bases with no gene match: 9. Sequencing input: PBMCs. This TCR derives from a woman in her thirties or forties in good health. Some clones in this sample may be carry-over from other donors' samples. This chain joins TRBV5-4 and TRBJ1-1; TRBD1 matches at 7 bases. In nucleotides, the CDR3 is TGTGCCAGCAGCTTGGAGAAGGGGTCAGGGGGAGCTTTCTTT. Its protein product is CASSLEKGSGGAFF.